The T cell receptor (beta chain) under discussion was sequenced for a study of OX40 agonist ivuxolimab in advanced cancers. Study-wide context: Ivuxolimab was an agonistic, fully human IgG2 monoclonal antibody directed against OX40 (CD134), a costimulatory receptor. The monotherapy dose-escalation portion (N of about 47 patients) of the phase I ivuxolimab trial is reported in the paper. The purpose of peripheral TCRbeta sequencing was to test whether ivuxolimab changed TCR sequence diversity and led to clonal T-cell expansion. Prior anti-PD-1, anti-PD-L1 or anti-CTLA-4 therapy was permitted, and checkpoint inhibitors had been received by more than 35% of dose-escalation patients. Intravenous ivuxolimab was administered to patients every 2 weeks at six dose levels: 0.01, 0.1, 0.3, 1.5, 3 and 10 mg/kg. In the dose-escalation cohort, over 65% of patients were male, and the mean age was around 60 years, with a range of roughly 20 to 79. Of the approximately 54 dose-escalation patients, hepatocellular carcinoma was present in around 20, melanoma in approximately 15, renal cell carcinoma in 9 and head and neck cancer in 9. Partial responses occurred in three dose-escalation patients, of whom one had hepatocellular carcinoma and two had cutaneous melanoma.

Genomic DNA was extracted from sorted cells for sequencing of the TCRbeta CDR3 region. The immunoSEQ Assay was used for sequencing of TCRbeta CDR3 regions. Held by TCRdb, this immuneACCESS table contains in-frame sequences only and omits some clones. Under half of the omission traces to an unresolved V gene where checked; the cause of the rest is unknown. In all, the sample holds about 84,000 clones, and 94% of those were seen once. The ten largest clonotypes hold approximately 11% of the sample. Patients with a history of autoimmune disease or receiving systemic immunosuppression were excluded from the trial. Peripheral blood for TCR sequencing was collected from all dose cohorts at baseline, on cycle 4 day 1, and on cycle 7 day 1. Samples were obtained from an open-label, multicenter, first-in-human phase I dose-escalation trial of ivuxolimab. Adults with locally advanced or metastatic melanoma, renal cell, hepatocellular, or head and neck squamous cell carcinoma were enrolled in the trial. Before TCR sequencing, CD4+ and CD8+ T cells were separately sorted from peripheral blood.

Findings and caveats that apply to the study as a whole: Clonal expansion of both CD4+ and CD8+ blood T cells was observed from baseline to week 6 at doses 0.1 to 3.0 mg/kg. Low levels of normalized T-cell clonal expansion were also seen in some nonresponding patients. After ivuxolimab, more expanded clones were found on average in CD8+ T cells than in CD4+ T cells. In the 0.1-3.0 mg/kg groups, partial responders had among the lowest normalized peripheral clonal expansion, particularly in CD8+ T cells. Which antigens the clonally expanded peripheral T cells were specific for was not determined.

Regarding this clone: There is no known antigen for this receptor. The input lacks base qualities; no much larger clone sits a single base away.

The receptor was isolated from an adult with an advanced solid tumor such as melanoma, head and neck, liver or kidney cancer. The sample in question was CD4+ or CD8+ T cells sorted from blood, obtained in a trial of the OX40 agonist ivuxolimab.

The CDR3 protein: CSVDRYGLDEQYF. The nucleotides read TGCAGCGTTGACAGGTACGGACTAGACGAGCAGTACTTC. The rearranged segments are TRBV29-1 and TRBJ2-7; the central 7 bases match TRBD2. CDR1 and CDR2 (SQVTM, ANQGSEA) derive from the germline V gene. Including cysteine and phenylalanine, the CDR3 has 13 amino acids. Only the CDR3 part of the read is kept: 39 bases, read in frame from the first base. At the junction V is shortened by 3 bases and J by 5 bases; bases outside the gene matches: 7.